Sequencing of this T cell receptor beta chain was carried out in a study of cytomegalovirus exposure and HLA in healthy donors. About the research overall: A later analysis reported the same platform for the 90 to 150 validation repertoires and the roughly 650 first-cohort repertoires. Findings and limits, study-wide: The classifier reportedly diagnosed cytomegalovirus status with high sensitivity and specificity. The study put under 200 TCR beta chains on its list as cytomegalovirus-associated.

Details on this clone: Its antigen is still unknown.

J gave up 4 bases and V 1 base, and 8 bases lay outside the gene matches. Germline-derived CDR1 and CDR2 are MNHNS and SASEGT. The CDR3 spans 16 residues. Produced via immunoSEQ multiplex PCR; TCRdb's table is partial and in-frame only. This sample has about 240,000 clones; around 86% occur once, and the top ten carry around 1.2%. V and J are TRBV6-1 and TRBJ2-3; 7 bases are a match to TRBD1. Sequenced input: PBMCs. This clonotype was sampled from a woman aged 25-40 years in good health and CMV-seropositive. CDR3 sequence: CASSEGVAGGSDTQYF. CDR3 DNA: TGTGCCAGCAGTGAAGGGGTCGCAGGGGGATCAGATACGCAGTATTTT.